This T cell receptor (beta chain) was captured by sequencing in a study of cytomegalovirus exposure and HLA in healthy donors. Study-wide background: Among the 300 to 450 genotyped donors, around 81% were placed in the Caucasian-associated ancestry cluster.

The CDR3 totals 14 residues. V gave up 0 bases and J gave up 11 bases; unmatched junction bases: 8. CDR1 and CDR2 (germline): SGHRS, YFSETQ. Primers included in the PCR were 60 Vbeta and 13 Jbeta primers. Some clones are missing from TCRdb's copy, which holds only in-frame ones; the method was immunoSEQ multiplex PCR. The table lists 100,000 to 150,000 clones, approximately 75% of them singletons. Sequencing used PBMCs. This sequence joins TRBV5-1 and TRBJ1-5, with 7 bases that match TRBD1. This receptor was obtained from a young man in good health and CMV-seronegative. The DNA for the CDR3 is TGCGCCAGCAGCTTGGATTCTGGGGGACAGTCCCAGCATTTT. Residues: CASSLDSGGQSQHF. The full variable domain, its missing parts supplied by reference TRBV5-1 and TRBJ1-5, is KAGVTQTPRYLIKTRGQQVTLSCSPISGHRSVSWYQQTPGQGLQFLFEYFSETQRNKGNFPGRFSGRQFSNSRSEMNVSTLELGDSALYLCASSLDSGGQSQHFGDGTRLSIL.